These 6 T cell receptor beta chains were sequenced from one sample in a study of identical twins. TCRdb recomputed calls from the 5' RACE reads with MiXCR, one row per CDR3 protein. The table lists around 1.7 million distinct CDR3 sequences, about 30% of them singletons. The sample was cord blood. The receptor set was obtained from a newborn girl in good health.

The CDR3 spells CSASKVEREPFSTDTQYF. Here the CDR3 DNA reads TGCAGTGCCTCGAAGGTCGAGCGGGAGCCCTTTAGTACAGATACGCAGTATTTT. The J gene is TRBJ2-3, the V gene TRBV20-1, with TRBD2 matching 8 bases. The germline V gene encodes CDR1 DFQATT and CDR2 SNEGSKA (reference sequence). V shed 6 bases, J shed 3 bases, and the junction held 20 bases outside the gene matches. This CDR3 has 18 residues.

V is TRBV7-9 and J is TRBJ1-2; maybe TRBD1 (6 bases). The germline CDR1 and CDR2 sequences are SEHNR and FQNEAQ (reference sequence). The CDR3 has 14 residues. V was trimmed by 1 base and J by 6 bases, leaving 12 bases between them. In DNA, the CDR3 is TGTGCCAGCAGCTTAGAAGTCGGGGGCCATGGCTACACCTTC. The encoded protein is CASSLEVGGHGYTF.

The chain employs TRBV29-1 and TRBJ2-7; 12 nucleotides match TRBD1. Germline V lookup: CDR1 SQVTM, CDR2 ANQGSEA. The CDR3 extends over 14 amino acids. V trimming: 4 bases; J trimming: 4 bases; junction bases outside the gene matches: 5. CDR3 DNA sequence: TGCAGCGTTGGGGGGACAGGGGGCCGGTACGAGCAGTACTTC. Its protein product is CSVGGTGGRYEQYF.

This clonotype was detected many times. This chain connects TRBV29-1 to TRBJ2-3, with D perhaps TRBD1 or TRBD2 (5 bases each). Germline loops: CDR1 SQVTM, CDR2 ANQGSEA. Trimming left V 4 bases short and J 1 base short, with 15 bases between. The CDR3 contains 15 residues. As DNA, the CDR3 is TGCAGCGTTGCGTTACGGGACCCCGGCACAGATACGCAGTATTTT. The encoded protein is CSVALRDPGTDTQYF.

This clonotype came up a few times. The CDR3 is CASSVAGSLYEQYF. CDR3 in DNA: TGTGCCAGCAGCGTAGCGGGTTCCCTCTACGAGCAGTACTTC. This rearrangement joins TRBV9 to TRBJ2-5; the D is unclear. Matching the DNA end better, TRBJ2-7 makes the J call doubtful. CDR3 length: 14 residues. Germline V gene data show CDR1 as SGDLS and CDR2 as YYNGEE.

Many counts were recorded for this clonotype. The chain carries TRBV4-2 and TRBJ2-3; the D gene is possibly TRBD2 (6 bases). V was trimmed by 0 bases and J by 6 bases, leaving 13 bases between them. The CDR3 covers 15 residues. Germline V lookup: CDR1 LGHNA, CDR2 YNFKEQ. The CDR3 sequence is CASSQDLASVDTQYF. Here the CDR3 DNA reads TGTGCCAGCAGCCAAGATCTGGCTAGCGTGGATACGCAGTATTTT.